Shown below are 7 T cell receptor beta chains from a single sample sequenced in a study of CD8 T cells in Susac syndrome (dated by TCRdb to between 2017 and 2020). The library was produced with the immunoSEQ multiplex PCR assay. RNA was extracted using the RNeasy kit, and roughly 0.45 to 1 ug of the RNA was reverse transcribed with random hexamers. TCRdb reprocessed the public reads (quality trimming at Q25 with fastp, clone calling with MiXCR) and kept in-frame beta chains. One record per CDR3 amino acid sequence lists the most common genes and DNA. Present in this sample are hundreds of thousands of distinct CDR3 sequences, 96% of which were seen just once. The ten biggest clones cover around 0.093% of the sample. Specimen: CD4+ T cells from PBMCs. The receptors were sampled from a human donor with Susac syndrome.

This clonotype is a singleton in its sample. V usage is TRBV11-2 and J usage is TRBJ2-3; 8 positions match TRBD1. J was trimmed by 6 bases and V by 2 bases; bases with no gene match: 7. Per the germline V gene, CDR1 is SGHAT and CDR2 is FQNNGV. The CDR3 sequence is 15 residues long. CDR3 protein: CASSLHRTGRDTQYF. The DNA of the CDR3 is TGTGCCAGCAGCTTACATCGGACAGGGCGGGATACGCAGTATTTT.

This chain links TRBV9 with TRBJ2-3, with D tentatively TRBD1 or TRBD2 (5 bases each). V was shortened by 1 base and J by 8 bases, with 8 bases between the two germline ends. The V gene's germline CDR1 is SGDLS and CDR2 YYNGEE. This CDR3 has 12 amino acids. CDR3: CASSVPGGTQYF. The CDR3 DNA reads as TGTGCCAGCAGCGTACCTGGGGGTACGCAGTATTTT.

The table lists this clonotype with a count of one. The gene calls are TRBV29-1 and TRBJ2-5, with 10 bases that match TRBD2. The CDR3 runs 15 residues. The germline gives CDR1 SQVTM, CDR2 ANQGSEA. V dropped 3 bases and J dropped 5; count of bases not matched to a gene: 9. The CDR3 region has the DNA TGCAGCGTTGACCACCTAGCGGGAGTGTTCGAGACCCAGTACTTC. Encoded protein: CSVDHLAGVFETQYF.

CDR3 bases: TGCAGCGTCTTACACACTGAAGCTTTCTTT. As protein: CSVLHTEAFF. The J gene is TRBJ1-1, the V gene TRBV29-1; no definite D call. This CDR3 comprises 10 residues. The germline gives CDR1 SQVTM, CDR2 ANQGSEA. V lost 6 bases and J 3 bases, leaving 5 bases between the germline ends.

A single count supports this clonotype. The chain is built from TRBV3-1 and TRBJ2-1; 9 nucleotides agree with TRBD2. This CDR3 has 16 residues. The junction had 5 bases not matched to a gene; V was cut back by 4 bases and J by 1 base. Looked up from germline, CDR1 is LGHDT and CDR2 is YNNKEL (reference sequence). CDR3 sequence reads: CASSRRGGKSYNEQFF. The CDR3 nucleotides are TGTGCCAGCAGCCGGCGGGGGGGCAAGTCCTACAATGAGCAGTTCTTC.

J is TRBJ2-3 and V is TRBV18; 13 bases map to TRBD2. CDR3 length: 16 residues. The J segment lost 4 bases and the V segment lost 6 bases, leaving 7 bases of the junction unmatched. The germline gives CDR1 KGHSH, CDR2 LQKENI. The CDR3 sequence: CASSRGTSGTADTQYF. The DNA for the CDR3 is TGTGCCAGCTCGCGCGGGACTAGCGGGACCGCAGATACGCAGTATTTT. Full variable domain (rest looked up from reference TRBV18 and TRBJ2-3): NAGVMQNPRHLVRRRGQEARLRCSPMKGHSHVYWYRQLPEEGLKFMVYLQKENIIDESGMPKERFSAEFPKEGPSILRIQQVVRGDSAAYFCASSRGTSGTADTQYFGPGTRLTVL.

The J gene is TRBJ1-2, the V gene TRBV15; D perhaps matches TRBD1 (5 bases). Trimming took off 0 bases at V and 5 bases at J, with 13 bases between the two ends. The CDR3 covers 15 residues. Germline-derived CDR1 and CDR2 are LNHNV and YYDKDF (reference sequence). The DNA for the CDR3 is TGTGCCACCAGCAGAGATGTGGTAGGGGTATATGGCTACACCTTC. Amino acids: CATSRDVVGVYGYTF. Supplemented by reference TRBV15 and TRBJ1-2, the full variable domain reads DAMVIQNPRYQVTQFGKPVTLSCSQTLNHNVMYWYQQKSSQAPKLLFHYYDKDFNNEADTPDNFQSRRPNTSFCFLDIRSPGLGDTAMYLCATSRDVVGVYGYTFGSGTRLTVV.